A selection of T cell receptor beta chains follows, all from one sample in a study of blood T cells in healthy people across ages. TCRdb ran MiXCR on the 5' RACE reads and lists one entry per CDR3 protein. This table holds approximately 830,000 distinct CDR3 sequences, about 59% found once. The sample consisted of blood. The receptors were sampled from a young man in good health. Both conserved end residues are part of each CDR3. D genes are given only for firm matches. Rows may omit the clone size; those that give it use once, few, many or a size class.

abundance | j_gene | d_gene | v_gene | CDR3aa | CDR3nt
few | TRBJ2-7 | . | TRBV20-1 | CSANRGFSYEQYF | TGCAGTGCTAACCGCGGATTCTCCTACGAGCAGTACTTC
once | TRBJ2-1 | TRBD2 | TRBV5-1 | CASSLGLAGGAYNEQFF | TGCGCCAGCAGCTTGGGACTAGCGGGGGGGGCCTACAATGAGCAGTTCTTC
. | TRBJ2-3 | TRBD1 | TRBV20-1 | CSATGLQGDTDTQYF | TGCAGTGCTACCGGACTACAGGGGGACACAGATACGCAGTATTTT
few | TRBJ2-6 | TRBD2 | TRBV20-1 | CSARWEGLSGANVLTF | TGCAGTGCGCGGTGGGAGGGTCTCTCTGGGGCCAACGTCCTGACTTTC
. | TRBJ1-2 | . | TRBV7-9 | CASSLTGTSNYGYTF | TGTGCCAGCAGCTTAACAGGGACCTCCAACTATGGCTACACCTTC
. | TRBJ1-2 | TRBD1 | TRBV29-1 | CSVATQGQGYGYTF | TGCAGCGTTGCGACTCAGGGACAGGGCTATGGCTACACCTTC
. | TRBJ1-6 | . | TRBV25-1 | CASSSDRPIEDNSPLHF | TGTGCCAGCAGTTCAGACAGGCCTATAGAAGATAATTCACCCCTCCACTTT
. | TRBJ2-5 | . | TRBV29-1 | CSVDGAAGETQYF | TGCAGCGTTGATGGGGCAGCGGGAGAGACCCAGTACTTC
. | TRBJ2-5 | TRBD1 | TRBV7-2 | CASSPGRGRGLRETQYF | TGTGCCAGCAGCCCCGGCAGGGGGCGTGGGTTACGAGAGACCCAGTACTTC
. | TRBJ1-2 | . | TRBV20-1 | CSARDWAEYGYTF | TGCAGTGCTAGAGATTGGGCAGAATATGGCTACACCTTC
once | TRBJ2-1 | TRBD2 | TRBV4-2 | CASSQGARLAVYNEQFF | TGTGCCAGCAGCCAAGGCGCGAGACTAGCGGTATACAATGAGCAGTTCTTC
. | TRBJ2-1 | . | TRBV11-2 | CASSLDPGLVDEQFF | TGTGCCAGCAGCTTAGACCCAGGGCTCGTCGATGAGCAGTTCTTC
. | TRBJ2-1 | . | TRBV18 | CASSPQGSYNEQFF | TGTGCCAGCTCACCCCAGGGCTCCTACAATGAGCAGTTCTTC
. | TRBJ2-1 | TRBD1 | TRBV5-1 | CASTRDSENNEQFF | TGCGCCAGCACCCGGGACAGCGAAAACAATGAGCAGTTCTTC
. | TRBJ1-1 | TRBD1 | TRBV7-9 | CASSPTRGKNTEAFF | TGTGCCAGCAGCCCAACCAGGGGGAAGAACACTGAAGCTTTCTTT
. | TRBJ1-2 | . | TRBV4-1 | CASSQAHRYGYTF | TGCGCCAGCAGCCAAGCCCACCGCTATGGCTACACCTTC
. | TRBJ2-5 | TRBD1 | TRBV4-3 | CASSQGQGETQYF | TGTGCCAGCAGCCAAGGACAGGGGGAGACCCAGTACTTC
. | TRBJ2-5 | . | TRBV12-3/TRBV12-4 | CASSLSGSRETQYF | TGTGCCAGCAGTTTGTCGGGCTCGCGAGAGACCCAGTACTTC
. | TRBJ2-7 | TRBD1 | TRBV6-1 | CASRTPGRGYYEQYF | TGTGCCAGCAGAACCCCGGGCAGGGGGTACTACGAGCAGTACTTC
. | TRBJ2-1 | . | TRBV3-1 | CASSQGTDRNEQFF | TGTGCCAGCAGCCAAGGGACCGACCGTAATGAGCAGTTCTTC
few | TRBJ1-6 | TRBD1 | TRBV20-1 | CSARPTGTNSPLHF | TGCAGTGCTAGACCGACAGGGACTAATTCACCCCTCCACTTT
few | TRBJ1-2 | . | TRBV29-1 | CSVDLQGGGYTF | TGCAGCGTTGACCTGCAGGGTGGGGGCTACACCTTC
few | TRBJ1-2 | . | TRBV10-3 | CAISEPGHRTHTF | TGTGCCATCAGTGAGCCGGGACACAGAACACACACCTTC
few | TRBJ1-5 | TRBD1 | TRBV12-3/TRBV12-4 | CASRGQGRNQPQHF | TGTGCCAGCAGGGGACAGGGTCGGAATCAGCCCCAGCATTTT
once | TRBJ2-1 | . | TRBV7-2 | CASSFGMFTLYEQFF | TGTGCCAGCAGCTTTGGTATGTTCACCCTTTACGAGCAGTTCTTC
few | TRBJ2-7 | . | TRBV4-3 | CASSPVGAAYEQYF | TGCGCCAGCAGCCCTGTCGGAGCTGCCTACGAGCAGTACTTC
. | TRBJ2-5 | TRBD2 | TRBV7-2 | CASSEGLAGPYQETQYF | TGTGCCAGCAGCGAGGGACTAGCGGGACCGTACCAAGAGACCCAGTACTTC
. | TRBJ1-2 | . | TRBV6-1 | CASSVGRPGGYTF | TGTGCCAGCAGTGTCGGTCGGCCCGGTGGCTACACCTTC
. | TRBJ2-5 | . | TRBV29-1 | CSVGLRVGTQYF | TGCAGCGTTGGACTCCGGGTGGGGACCCAGTACTTC
. | TRBJ2-7 | TRBD1 | TRBV7-9 | CASSSGQGSSDEQYF | TGTGCCAGCAGCTCAGGACAGGGTAGCTCCGACGAGCAGTACTTC
. | TRBJ2-3 | . | TRBV6-2/TRBV6-3 | CASSSSSIPDTQYF | TGTGCCAGCAGTTCCTCTAGCATCCCAGATACGCAGTATTTT
. | TRBJ2-5 | . | TRBV7-2 | CASSLSYASETQYF | TGTGCCAGCAGCTTGTCGTACGCCTCAGAGACCCAGTACTTC
. | TRBJ2-5 | TRBD1 | TRBV12-3/TRBV12-4 | CASSATGYGYQETQYF | TGTGCCAGCAGTGCGACAGGGTACGGGTACCAAGAGACCCAGTACTTC
many | TRBJ2-5 | . | TRBV3-1 | CASSQDFRQGKTQYF | TGTGCCAGCAGCCAAGATTTCAGGCAGGGAAAGACCCAGTACTTC
once | TRBJ2-1 | . | TRBV6-5 | CASSYSGGATHEQFF | TGTGCCAGCAGTTACTCGGGGGGGGCGACACATGAGCAGTTCTTC
. | TRBJ1-2 | . | TRBV6-5 | CASKPGPTGGYTF | TGTGCCAGTAAACCGGGACCCACGGGAGGCTACACCTTC
. | TRBJ2-7 | . | TRBV6-6 | CASRTGVSEQYF | TGTGCCAGCAGAACTGGGGTTAGCGAGCAGTACTTC
few | TRBJ2-3 | TRBD2 | TRBV7-3 | CASSLGLAGSDTQYF | TGTGCCAGCAGCTTGGGACTAGCGGGGTCAGATACGCAGTATTTT
. | TRBJ2-7 | TRBD1 | TRBV4-3 | CASSRSGQSYEQYF | TGCGCCAGCAGCCGATCGGGACAGTCCTACGAGCAGTACTTC
. | TRBJ1-2 | TRBD1 | TRBV10-3 | CATSGTGDDGYTF | TGTGCCACCTCCGGGACAGGGGATGATGGCTACACCTTC
few | TRBJ1-1 | TRBD1 | TRBV13 | CASSLEGTGMNTEAFF | TGTGCCAGCAGCTTAGAAGGGACAGGTATGAACACTGAAGCTTTCTTT
. | TRBJ1-2 | TRBD1 | TRBV4-2 | CASSQAVQGAGGYTF | TGTGCCAGCAGCCAAGCGGTGCAGGGGGCCGGTGGCTACACCTTC